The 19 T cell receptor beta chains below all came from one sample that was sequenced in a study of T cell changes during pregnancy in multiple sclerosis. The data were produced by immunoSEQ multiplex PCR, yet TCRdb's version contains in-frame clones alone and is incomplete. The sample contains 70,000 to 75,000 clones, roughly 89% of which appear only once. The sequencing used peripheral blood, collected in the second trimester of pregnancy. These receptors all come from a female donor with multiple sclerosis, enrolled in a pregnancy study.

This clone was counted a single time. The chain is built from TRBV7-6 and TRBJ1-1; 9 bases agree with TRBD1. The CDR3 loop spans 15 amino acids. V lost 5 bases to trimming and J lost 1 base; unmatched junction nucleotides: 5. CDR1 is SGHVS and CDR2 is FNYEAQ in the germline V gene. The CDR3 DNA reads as TGTGCCAGCAGCCCCCGGGACAGGGCGAACACTGAAGCTTTCTTT. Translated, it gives CASSPRDRANTEAFF.

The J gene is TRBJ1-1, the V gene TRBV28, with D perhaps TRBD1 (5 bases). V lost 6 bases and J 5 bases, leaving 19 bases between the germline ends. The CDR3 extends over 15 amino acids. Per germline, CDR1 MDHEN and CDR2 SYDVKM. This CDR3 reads CASSRSGGRRTEAFF. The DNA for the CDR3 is TGTGCCAGCAGCCGCAGCGGGGGGAGACGGACTGAAGCTTTCTTT.

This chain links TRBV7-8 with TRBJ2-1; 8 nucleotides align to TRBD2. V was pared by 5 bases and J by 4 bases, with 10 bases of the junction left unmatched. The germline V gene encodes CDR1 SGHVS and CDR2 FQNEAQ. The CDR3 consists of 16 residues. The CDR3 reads CASSLTSESGYNEQFF. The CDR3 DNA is TGTGCCAGCAGCCTGACTAGCGAGTCAGGTTACAATGAGCAGTTCTTC.

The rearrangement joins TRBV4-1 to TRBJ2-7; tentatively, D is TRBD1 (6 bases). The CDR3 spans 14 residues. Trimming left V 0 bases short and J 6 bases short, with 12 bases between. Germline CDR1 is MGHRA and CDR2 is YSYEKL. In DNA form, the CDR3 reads TGCGCCAGCAGCCAAGAGTCAGGGGTTCTCGAGCAGTACTTC. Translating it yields CASSQESGVLEQYF.

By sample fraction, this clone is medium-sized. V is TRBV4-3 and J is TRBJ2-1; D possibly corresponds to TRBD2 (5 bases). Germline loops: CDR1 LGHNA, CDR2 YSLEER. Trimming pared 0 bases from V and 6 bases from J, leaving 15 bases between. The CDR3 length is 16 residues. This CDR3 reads CASSQELGGVSNEQFF. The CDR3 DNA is TGCGCCAGCAGCCAAGAACTAGGCGGAGTTAGCAATGAGCAGTTCTTC.

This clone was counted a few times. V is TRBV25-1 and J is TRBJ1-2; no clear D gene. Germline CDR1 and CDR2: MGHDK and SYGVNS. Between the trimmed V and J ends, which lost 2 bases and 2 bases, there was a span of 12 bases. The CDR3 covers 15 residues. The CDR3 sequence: CASSEGGNINYGYTF. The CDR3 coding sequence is TGTGCCAGCAGTGAAGGAGGGAACATCAACTATGGCTACACCTTC.

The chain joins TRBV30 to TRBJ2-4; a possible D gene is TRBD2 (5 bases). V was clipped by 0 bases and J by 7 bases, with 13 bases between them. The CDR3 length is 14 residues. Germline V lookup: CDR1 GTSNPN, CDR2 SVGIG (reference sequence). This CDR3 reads CAWSVQRGGNIQYF. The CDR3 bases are TGTGCCTGGAGTGTACAACGGGGTGGGAACATTCAGTACTTC.

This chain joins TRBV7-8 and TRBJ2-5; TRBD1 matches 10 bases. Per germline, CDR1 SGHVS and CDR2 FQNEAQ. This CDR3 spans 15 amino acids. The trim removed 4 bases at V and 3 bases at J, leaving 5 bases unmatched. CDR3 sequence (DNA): TGTGCCAGCAGCTCCCCGGGACAGGGGAAAGAGACCCAGTACTTC. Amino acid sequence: CASSSPGQGKETQYF.

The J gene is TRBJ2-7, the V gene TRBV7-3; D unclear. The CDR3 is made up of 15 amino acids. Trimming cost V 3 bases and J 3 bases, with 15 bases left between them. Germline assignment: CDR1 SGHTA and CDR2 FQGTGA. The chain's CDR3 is CASSFTGGAFYEQYF. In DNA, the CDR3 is TGTGCCAGCAGCTTCACCGGTGGAGCGTTCTACGAGCAGTACTTC.

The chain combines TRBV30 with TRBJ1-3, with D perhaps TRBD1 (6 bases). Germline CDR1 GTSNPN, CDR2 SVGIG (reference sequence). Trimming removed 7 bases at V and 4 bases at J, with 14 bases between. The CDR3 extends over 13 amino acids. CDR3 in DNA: TGTGCCTCCCAAAGACAGGCCGGAAACACCATATATTTT. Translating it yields CASQRQAGNTIYF.

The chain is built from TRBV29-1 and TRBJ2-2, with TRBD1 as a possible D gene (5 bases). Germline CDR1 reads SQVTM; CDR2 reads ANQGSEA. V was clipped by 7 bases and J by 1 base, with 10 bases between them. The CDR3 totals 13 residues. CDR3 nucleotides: TGCAGCGGGGGCACGATGAACACCGGGGAGCTGTTTTTT. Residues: CSGGTMNTGELFF.

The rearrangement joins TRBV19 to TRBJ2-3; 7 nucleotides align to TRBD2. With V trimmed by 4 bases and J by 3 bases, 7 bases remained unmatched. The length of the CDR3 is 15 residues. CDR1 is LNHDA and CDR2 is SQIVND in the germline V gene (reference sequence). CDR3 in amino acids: CASSREGRGTDTQYF. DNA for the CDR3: TGTGCCAGTAGTAGGGAGGGGCGAGGGACAGATACGCAGTATTTT.

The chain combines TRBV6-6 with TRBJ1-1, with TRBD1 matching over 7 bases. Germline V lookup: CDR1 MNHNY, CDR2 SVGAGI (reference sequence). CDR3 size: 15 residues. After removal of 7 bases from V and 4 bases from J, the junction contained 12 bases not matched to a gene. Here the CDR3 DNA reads TGTGCCAGCACCCCCGGGTCGGCAGGGGGCACTGAAGCTTTCTTT. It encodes CASTPGSAGGTEAFF.

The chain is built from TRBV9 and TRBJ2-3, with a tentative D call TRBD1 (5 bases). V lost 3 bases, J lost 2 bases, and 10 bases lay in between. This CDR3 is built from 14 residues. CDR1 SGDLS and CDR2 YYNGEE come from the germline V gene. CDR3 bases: TGTGCCAGCAGCGACCGACAGCACACAGATACGCAGTATTTT. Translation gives CASSDRQHTDTQYF.

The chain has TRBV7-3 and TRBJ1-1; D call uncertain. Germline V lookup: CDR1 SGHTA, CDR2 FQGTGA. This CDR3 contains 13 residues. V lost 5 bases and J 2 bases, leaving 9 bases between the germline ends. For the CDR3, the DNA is TGTGCCAGCAGCGCGGACTTAAACACTGAAGCTTTCTTT. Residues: CASSADLNTEAFF.

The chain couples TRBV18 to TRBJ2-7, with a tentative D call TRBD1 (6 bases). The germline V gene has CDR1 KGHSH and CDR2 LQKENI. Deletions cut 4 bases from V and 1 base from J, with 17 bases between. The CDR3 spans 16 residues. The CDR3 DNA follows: TGTGCCAGCTCACAAGGGGAGCCCGGGACATCCTACGAGCAGTACTTC. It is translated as CASSQGEPGTSYEQYF. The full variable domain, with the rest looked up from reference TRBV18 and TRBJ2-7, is NAGVMQNPRHLVRRRGQEARLRCSPMKGHSHVYWYRQLPEEGLKFMVYLQKENIIDESGMPKERFSAEFPKEGPSILRIQQVVRGDSAAYFCASSQGEPGTSYEQYFGPGTRLTVT.

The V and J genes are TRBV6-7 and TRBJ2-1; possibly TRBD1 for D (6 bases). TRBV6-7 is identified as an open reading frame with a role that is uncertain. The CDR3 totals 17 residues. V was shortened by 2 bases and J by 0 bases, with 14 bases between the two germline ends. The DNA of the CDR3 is TGTGCCAGCAGTTACACGGGCAGGGGAATCTCCTACAATGAGCAGTTCTTC. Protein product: CASSYTGRGISYNEQFF.

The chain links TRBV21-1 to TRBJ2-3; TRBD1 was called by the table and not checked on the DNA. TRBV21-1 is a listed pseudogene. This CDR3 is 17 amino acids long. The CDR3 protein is CASSKGGQGVVTDTQYF. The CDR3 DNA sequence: TGTGCCAGCAGCAAAGGGGGTCAGGGTGTTGTGACAGATACGCAGTATTTT.

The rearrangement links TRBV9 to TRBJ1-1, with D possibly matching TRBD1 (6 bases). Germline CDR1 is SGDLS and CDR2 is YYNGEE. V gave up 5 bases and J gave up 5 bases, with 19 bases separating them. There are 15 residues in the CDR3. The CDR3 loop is CASRKSPGGLTEAFF. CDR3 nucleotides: TGTGCCAGCAGAAAATCCCCGGGGGGGCTAACTGAAGCTTTCTTT.